A selection of T cell receptor beta chains follows, all from one sample in a study of T cells in Graves' hyperthyroidism and ophthalmopathy. TCRdb analysed the multiplex PCR reads with MiXCR anew, one entry per CDR3 protein. In the table there are under 700,000 distinct CDR3 sequences, around 42% of which are singletons. The sample taken for sequencing was peripheral blood or thyroid tissue (not recorded which). Receptor source: a woman aged 18-29 years with Graves' hyperthyroidism. CDR3s include the opening cysteine and the closing phenylalanine or tryptophan. The order of the fields is V gene, clone size, D gene, J gene, CDR3 protein, CDR3 DNA. The D gene is left open where the match is weak. Size is omitted from some rows. Given values are once, few, many or a class for expanded clones.

V: TRBV19; size: .; D: .; J: TRBJ2-5; CDR3: CASSIASAGPETQYF; DNA: TGTGCCAGTAGTATAGCTTCTGCGGGCCCAGAGACCCAGTACTTC
V: TRBV12-3/TRBV12-4; size: .; D: .; J: TRBJ2-2; CDR3: CASSLKGELFF; DNA: TGTGCCAGCAGTCTTAAGGGGGAGCTGTTTTTT
V: TRBV4-2; size: few; D: TRBD1; J: TRBJ1-1; CDR3: CASSQDLGQPNTEAFF; DNA: TGTGCCAGCAGCCAAGATCTGGGACAGCCGAACACTGAAGCTTTCTTT
V: TRBV29-1; size: .; D: .; J: TRBJ1-2; CDR3: CAWSAPDSLNNYGYTF; DNA: TGTGCCTGGAGTGCACCGGACAGCCTGAATAACTATGGCTACACCTTC
V: TRBV20-1; size: .; D: .; J: TRBJ1-4; CDR3: CSARNVLPTNEKLFF; DNA: TGCAGTGCTAGAAACGTTCTTCCAACTAATGAAAAACTGTTTTTT
V: TRBV2; size: .; D: .; J: TRBJ1-5; CDR3: CASSEVHRVGQPQHF; DNA: TGTGCCAGCAGTGAAGTGCACAGGGTAGGTCAGCCCCAGCATTTT
V: TRBV29-1; size: .; D: .; J: TRBJ1-2; CDR3: CRWDRGGGYTF; DNA: TGCAGATGGGACCGCGGGGGAGGCTACACCTTC
V: TRBV7-2; size: .; D: .; J: TRBJ1-2; CDR3: CASSLISAGDRGGYTF; DNA: TGTGCCAGCAGCTTAATCTCAGCAGGGGACCGCGGTGGCTACACCTTC
V: TRBV7-3; size: few; D: TRBD2; J: TRBJ2-7; CDR3: CASSWGEGPYEQYF; DNA: TGTGCCAGCAGCTGGGGGGAGGGCCCCTACGAGCAGTACTTC
V: TRBV7-8; size: many; D: TRBD1; J: TRBJ1-3; CDR3: CASSPNRGLPGNTIYF; DNA: TGTGCCAGCAGCCCGAACAGGGGGCTGCCCGGAAACACCATATATTTT
V: TRBV7-3; size: .; D: .; J: TRBJ2-2; CDR3: CASGRGEQDTGELFF; DNA: TGTGCCAGCGGCAGGGGCGAACAGGACACCGGGGAGCTGTTTTTT
V: TRBV29-1; size: few; D: TRBD1; J: TRBJ2-7; CDR3: CSAAEGTGWRRELYEQYF; DNA: TGCAGCGCGGCGGAAGGGACAGGGTGGCGGCGGGAGCTCTACGAGCAGTACTTC
V: TRBV20-1; size: .; D: .; J: TRBJ2-2; CDR3: CSARTPGSPNTGELFF; DNA: TGCAGTGCTAGAACCCCGGGGAGCCCGAACACCGGGGAGCTGTTTTTT
V: TRBV27; size: .; D: TRBD1; J: TRBJ1-1; CDR3: CASGIQGATTEAFF; DNA: TGTGCCAGCGGGATACAGGGGGCGACCACTGAAGCTTTCTTT
V: TRBV10-3; size: .; D: .; J: TRBJ1-1; CDR3: CAISGTGTYTEAFF; DNA: TGTGCCATCAGTGGAACAGGGACGTACACTGAAGCTTTCTTT
V: TRBV10-3; size: many; D: TRBD1; J: TRBJ1-1; CDR3: CAISGGRGDTEAFF; DNA: TGTGCCATCAGTGGGGGCAGGGGGGACACTGAAGCTTTCTTT
V: TRBV7-8; size: .; D: .; J: TRBJ2-2; CDR3: CASSFSVQDTGELFF; DNA: TGTGCCAGCAGCTTTAGCGTTCAGGACACCGGGGAGCTGTTTTTT
V: TRBV4-1; size: few; D: .; J: TRBJ1-1; CDR3: CASSQFSLNTEAFF; DNA: TGCGCCAGCAGCCAATTCAGCTTGAACACTGAAGCTTTCTTT
V: TRBV10-1; size: few; D: .; J: TRBJ2-5; CDR3: CANRVAPSETQYF; DNA: TGTGCCAACAGGGTTGCTCCATCGGAGACCCAGTACTTC
V: TRBV20-1; size: .; D: .; J: TRBJ1-5; CDR3: CSARAPGTPYSNQPQHF; DNA: TGCAGTGCTAGAGCCCCCGGGACGCCATATAGCAATCAGCCCCAGCATTTT
V: TRBV20-1; size: .; D: TRBD1; J: TRBJ1-6; CDR3: CSARTGKAYNSPLHF; DNA: TGCAGTGCAAGGACAGGGAAGGCCTATAATTCACCCCTCCACTTT
V: TRBV15; size: .; D: .; J: TRBJ1-2; CDR3: CATSRDRPNTEAFFGQGGYTF; DNA: .
V: TRBV7-3; size: .; D: TRBD2; J: TRBJ2-7; CDR3: CASRRLAGELYEQYF; DNA: TGTGCCAGCAGACGACTAGCGGGAGAGCTTTACGAGCAGTACTTC
V: TRBV7-9; size: few; D: TRBD1; J: TRBJ2-2; CDR3: CASSRGTGDTGELFF; DNA: TGTGCCAGCAGCCGAGGGACAGGGGATACCGGGGAGCTGTTTTTT
V: TRBV2; size: few; D: .; J: TRBJ1-5; CDR3: CASTHTPNQPQHF; DNA: TGTGCCAGCACCCACACACCTAATCAGCCCCAGCATTTT
V: TRBV7-2; size: .; D: TRBD1; J: TRBJ1-4; CDR3: CASSPRDRGSTNEKLFF; DNA: TGTGCCAGCAGCCCCCGAGACAGGGGCTCAACTAATGAAAAACTGTTTTTT
V: TRBV7-8; size: once; D: TRBD1; J: TRBJ2-2; CDR3: CASALTGAYTGELFF; DNA: TGTGCCAGCGCCTTGACAGGGGCGTACACCGGGGAGCTGTTTTTT
V: TRBV25-1; size: .; D: .; J: TRBJ1-2; CDR3: CASSQDGGGIGYGYTF; DNA: TGTGCCAGCAGCCAAGATGGGGGCGGGATAGGCTATGGCTACACCTTC
V: TRBV7-2; size: many; D: .; J: TRBJ2-7; CDR3: CASTFDWNEQYF; DNA: TGTGCCAGCACCTTCGATTGGAACGAGCAGTACTTC
V: TRBV29-1; size: .; D: .; J: TRBJ1-1; CDR3: CSVVIGGNTEAFF; DNA: TGCAGCGTTGTCATCGGGGGGAACACTGAAGCTTTCTTT
V: TRBV24-1; size: few; D: TRBD2; J: TRBJ2-2; CDR3: CATSDVGRTSVYGELFF; DNA: TGTGCCACCAGTGATGTTGGTCGGACTAGCGTCTACGGGGAGCTGTTTTTT
V: TRBV10-3; size: .; D: .; J: TRBJ1-2; CDR3: CAIGKDQRLNYGYTF; DNA: TGTGCCATCGGGAAGGACCAGAGACTAAACTATGGCTACACCTTC
V: TRBV5-1; size: once; D: TRBD1; J: TRBJ1-1; CDR3: CASSRPGQKTEAFF; DNA: TGCGCCAGCAGCCGACCGGGACAGAAGACTGAAGCTTTCTTT
V: TRBV7-8; size: few; D: .; J: TRBJ2-7; CDR3: CASSYIYEQYF; DNA: TGTGCCAGCAGTTACATTTACGAGCAGTACTTC